The 4 T cell receptor beta chains in this list originate from one sample, sequenced in a study of cytomegalovirus exposure and HLA in healthy donors. The repertoire was sequenced with immunoSEQ multiplex PCR; TCRdb's copy has only in-frame clones and lacks some. Of roughly 120,000 clones listed, about 82% are singletons. Sample: PBMCs. These receptor sequences come from a man between 18 and 35 years old in good health and CMV-seronegative.

The chain recombines TRBV7-9 with TRBJ1-2; 8 nucleotides align to TRBD1. Germline CDR1 reads SEHNR; CDR2 reads FQNEAQ (reference sequence). This CDR3 comprises 15 residues. J gave up 2 bases and V 1 base, and 3 bases lay outside the gene matches. The CDR3 DNA reads as TGTGCCAGCAGCTTAGACGGGACAGGAAACTATGGCTACACCTTC. This encodes CASSLDGTGNYGYTF.

The chain uses TRBV5-4 and TRBJ2-7; 7 bases line up with TRBD2. The germline V gene has CDR1 SGHNT and CDR2 YYREEE (reference sequence). After removal of 3 bases from V and 2 bases from J, the junction contained 8 bases not matched to a gene. The CDR3 sequence is 15 residues long. The CDR3 region is CASSSDRGLAYEQYF. For the CDR3, the DNA is TGTGCCAGCAGCTCCGATCGCGGACTAGCCTACGAGCAGTACTTC.

This clone occurred a few times. V usage is TRBV5-4 and J usage is TRBJ2-4; TRBD1 is a possible D gene (5 bases). Germline CDR1 and CDR2: SGHNT and YYREEE (reference sequence). The CDR3 loop spans 15 amino acids. Deletions cut 4 bases from V and 0 bases from J, with 11 bases between. The DNA of the CDR3 is TGTGCCAGCAGCGATCAGGGCCCAGCCAAAAACATTCAGTACTTC. This encodes CASSDQGPAKNIQYF.

This clone was seen only a few times. The chain joins TRBV30 to TRBJ2-5, with D tentatively TRBD2 (5 bases). The length of the CDR3 is 11 residues. V lost 1 base to trimming and J lost 7 bases, with 7 bases between them. From germline, CDR1 is GTSNPN and CDR2 SVGIG (reference sequence). The CDR3 loop reads CAWSAGGTQYF. The CDR3 DNA reads TGTGCCTGGAGTGCTGGAGGGACCCAGTACTTC.